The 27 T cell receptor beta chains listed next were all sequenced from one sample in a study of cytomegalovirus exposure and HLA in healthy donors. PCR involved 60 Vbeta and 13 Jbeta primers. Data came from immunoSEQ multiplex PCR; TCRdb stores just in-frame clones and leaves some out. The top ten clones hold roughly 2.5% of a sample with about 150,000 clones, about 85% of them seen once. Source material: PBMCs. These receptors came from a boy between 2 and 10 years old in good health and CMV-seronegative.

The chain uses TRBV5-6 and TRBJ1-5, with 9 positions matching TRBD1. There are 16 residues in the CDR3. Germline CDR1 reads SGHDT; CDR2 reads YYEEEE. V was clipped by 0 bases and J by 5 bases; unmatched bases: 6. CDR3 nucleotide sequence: TGTGCCAGCAGCTTGGATGGACAGGGGCCGTATCAGCCCCAGCATTTT. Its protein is CASSLDGQGPYQPQHF.

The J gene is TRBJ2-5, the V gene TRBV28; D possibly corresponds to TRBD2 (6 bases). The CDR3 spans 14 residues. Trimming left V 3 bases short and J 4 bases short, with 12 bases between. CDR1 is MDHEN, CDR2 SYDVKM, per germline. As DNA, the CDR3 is TGTGCCAGCAGTTTTGCTGGGGGAGGAGAGACCCAGTACTTC. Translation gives CASSFAGGGETQYF. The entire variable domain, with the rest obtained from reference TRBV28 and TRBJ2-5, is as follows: DVKVTQSSRYLVKRTGEKVFLECVQDMDHENMFWYRQDPGLGLRLIYFSYDVKMKEKGDIPEGYSVSREKKERFSLILESASTNQTSMYLCASSFAGGGETQYFGPGTRLLVL.

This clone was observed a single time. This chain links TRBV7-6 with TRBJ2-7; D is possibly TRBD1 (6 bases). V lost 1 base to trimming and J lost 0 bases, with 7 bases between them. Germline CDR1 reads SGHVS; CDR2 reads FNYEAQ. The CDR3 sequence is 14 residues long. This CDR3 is CASSLGQASYEQYF. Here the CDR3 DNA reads TGTGCCAGCAGCTTAGGACAGGCCTCCTACGAGCAGTACTTC.

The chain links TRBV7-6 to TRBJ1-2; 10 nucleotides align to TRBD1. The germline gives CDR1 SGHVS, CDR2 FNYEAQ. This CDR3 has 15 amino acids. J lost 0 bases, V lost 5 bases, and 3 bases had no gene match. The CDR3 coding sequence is TGTGCCAGCAGCCGGACAGGGGGGGCTAACTATGGCTACACCTTC. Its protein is CASSRTGGANYGYTF.

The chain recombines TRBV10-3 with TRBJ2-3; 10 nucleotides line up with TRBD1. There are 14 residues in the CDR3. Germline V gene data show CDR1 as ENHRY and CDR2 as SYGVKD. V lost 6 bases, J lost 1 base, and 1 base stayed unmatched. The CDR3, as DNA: TGTGCCATCAGAGGACAGGGGGGCACAGATACGCAGTATTTT. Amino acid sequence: CAIRGQGGTDTQYF.

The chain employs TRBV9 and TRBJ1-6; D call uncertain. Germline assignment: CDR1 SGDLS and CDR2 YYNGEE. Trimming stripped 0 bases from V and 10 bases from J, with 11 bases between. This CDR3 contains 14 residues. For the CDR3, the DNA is TGTGCCAGCAGCGTAGGGGGAGGGCGGTCACCCCTCCACTTT. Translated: CASSVGGGRSPLHF.

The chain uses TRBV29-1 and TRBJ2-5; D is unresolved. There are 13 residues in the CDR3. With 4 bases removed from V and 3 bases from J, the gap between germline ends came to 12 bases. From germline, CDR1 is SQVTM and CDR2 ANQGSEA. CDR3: CSVVVLREETQYF. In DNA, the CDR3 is TGCAGCGTTGTAGTTTTGCGAGAAGAGACCCAGTACTTC. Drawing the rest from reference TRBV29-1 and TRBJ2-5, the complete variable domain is SAVISQKPSRDICQRGTSLTIQCQVDSQVTMMFWYRQQPGQSLTLIATANQGSEATYESGFVIDKFPISRPNLTFSTLTVSNMSPEDSSIYLCSVVVLREETQYFGPGTRLLVL.

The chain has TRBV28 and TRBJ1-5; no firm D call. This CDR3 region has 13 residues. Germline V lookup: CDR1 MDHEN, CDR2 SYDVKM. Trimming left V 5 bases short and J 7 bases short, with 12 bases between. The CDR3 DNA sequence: TGTGCCAGCAGTGTTCAGTGGGAGCAGCCCCAGCATTTT. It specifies CASSVQWEQPQHF.

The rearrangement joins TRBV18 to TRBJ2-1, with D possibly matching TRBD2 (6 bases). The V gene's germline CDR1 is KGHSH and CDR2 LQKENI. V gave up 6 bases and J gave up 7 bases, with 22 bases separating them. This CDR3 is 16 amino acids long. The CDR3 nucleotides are TGTGCCAGCTCGCAATTGACCCCCCCCCGGGAGAATGAGCAGTTCTTC. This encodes CASSQLTPPRENEQFF. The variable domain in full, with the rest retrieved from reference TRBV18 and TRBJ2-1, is NAGVMQNPRHLVRRRGQEARLRCSPMKGHSHVYWYRQLPEEGLKFMVYLQKENIIDESGMPKERFSAEFPKEGPSILRIQQVVRGDSAAYFCASSQLTPPRENEQFFGPGTRLTVL.

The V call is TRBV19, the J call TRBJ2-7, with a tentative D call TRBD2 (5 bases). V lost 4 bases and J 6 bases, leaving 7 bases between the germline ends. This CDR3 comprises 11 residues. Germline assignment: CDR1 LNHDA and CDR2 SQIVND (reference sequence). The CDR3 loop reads CASSTEAEQYF. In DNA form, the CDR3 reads TGTGCCAGTAGTACGGAGGCCGAGCAGTACTTC. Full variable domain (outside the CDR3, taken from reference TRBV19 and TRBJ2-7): DGGITQSPKYLFRKEGQNVTLSCEQNLNHDAMYWYRQDPGQGLRLIYYSQIVNDFQKGDIAEGYSVSREKKESFPLTVTSAQKNPTAFYLCASSTEAEQYFGPGTRLTVT.

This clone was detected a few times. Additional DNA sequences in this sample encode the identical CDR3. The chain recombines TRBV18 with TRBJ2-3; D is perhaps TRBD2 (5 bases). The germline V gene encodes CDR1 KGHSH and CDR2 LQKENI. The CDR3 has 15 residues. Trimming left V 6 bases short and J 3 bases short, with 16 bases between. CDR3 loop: CASSRAGVGTDTQYF. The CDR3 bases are TGTGCCAGCTCTAGAGCCGGGGTTGGGACAGATACGCAGTATTTT.

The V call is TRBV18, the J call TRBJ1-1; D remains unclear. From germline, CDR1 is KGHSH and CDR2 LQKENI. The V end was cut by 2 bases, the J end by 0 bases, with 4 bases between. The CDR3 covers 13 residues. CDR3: CASSPYVNTEAFF. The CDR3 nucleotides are TGTGCCAGCTCACCATATGTGAACACTGAAGCTTTCTTT.

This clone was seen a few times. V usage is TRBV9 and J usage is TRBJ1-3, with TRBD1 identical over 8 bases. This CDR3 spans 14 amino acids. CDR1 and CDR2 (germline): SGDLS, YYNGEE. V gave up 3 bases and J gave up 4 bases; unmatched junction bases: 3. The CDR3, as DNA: TGTGCCAGCAGCGAGACAGGGGCCGGAAACACCATATATTTT. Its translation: CASSETGAGNTIYF.

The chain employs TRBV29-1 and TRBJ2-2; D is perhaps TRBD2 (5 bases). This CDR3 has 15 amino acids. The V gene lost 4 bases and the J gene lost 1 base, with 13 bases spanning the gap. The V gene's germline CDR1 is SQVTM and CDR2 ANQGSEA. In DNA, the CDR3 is TGCAGCGTTGTGATCCGGGATCTGAACACCGGGGAGCTGTTTTTT. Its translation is CSVVIRDLNTGELFF.

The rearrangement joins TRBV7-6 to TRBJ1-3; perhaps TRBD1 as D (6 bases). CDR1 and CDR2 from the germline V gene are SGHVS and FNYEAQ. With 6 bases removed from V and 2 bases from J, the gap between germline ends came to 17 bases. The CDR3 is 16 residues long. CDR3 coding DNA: TGTGCCAGCAGTACGGCACGGGGGGCAGCTGGAAACACCATATATTTT. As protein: CASSTARGAAGNTIYF.

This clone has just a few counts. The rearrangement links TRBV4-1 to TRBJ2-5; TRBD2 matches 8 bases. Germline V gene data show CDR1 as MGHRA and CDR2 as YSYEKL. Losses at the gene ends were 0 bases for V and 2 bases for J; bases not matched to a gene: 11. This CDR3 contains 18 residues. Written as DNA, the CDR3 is TGCGCCAGCAGCCAAGATCGGGGGGGCCAGGTATTTCAAGAGACCCAGTACTTC. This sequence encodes CASSQDRGGQVFQETQYF.

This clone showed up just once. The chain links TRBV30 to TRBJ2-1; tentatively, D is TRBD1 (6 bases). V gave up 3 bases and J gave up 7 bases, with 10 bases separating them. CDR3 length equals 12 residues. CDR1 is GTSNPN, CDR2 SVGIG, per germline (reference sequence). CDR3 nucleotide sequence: TGTGCCTGGAGACAGGGACAAAATGAGCAGTTCTTC. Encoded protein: CAWRQGQNEQFF.

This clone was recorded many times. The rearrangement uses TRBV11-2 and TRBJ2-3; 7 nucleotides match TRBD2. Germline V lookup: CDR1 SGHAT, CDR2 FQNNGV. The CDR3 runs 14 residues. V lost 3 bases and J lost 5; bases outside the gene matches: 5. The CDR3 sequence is CASSFWGGRDTQYF. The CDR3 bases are TGTGCCAGCAGCTTCTGGGGGGGACGAGATACGCAGTATTTT.

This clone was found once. In nucleotides, the CDR3 is TGTGCCACCAGCAGAGATCAGGCGGGGGGCCCCTGGGATGAGCAGTTCTTC. Translated: CATSRDQAGGPWDEQFF. The rearrangement uses TRBV15 and TRBJ2-1, with 8 bases identical to TRBD2. V dropped 0 bases and J dropped 8; count of bases not matched to a gene: 12. The germline V gene has CDR1 LNHNV and CDR2 YYDKDF (reference sequence). The CDR3 length is 17 residues.

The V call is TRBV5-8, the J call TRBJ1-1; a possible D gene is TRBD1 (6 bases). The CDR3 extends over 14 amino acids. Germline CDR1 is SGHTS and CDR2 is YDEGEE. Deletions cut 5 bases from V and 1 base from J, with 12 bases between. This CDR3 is CASRGGQRNTEAFF. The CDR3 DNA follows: TGTGCCAGCAGGGGCGGACAGAGGAACACTGAAGCTTTCTTT. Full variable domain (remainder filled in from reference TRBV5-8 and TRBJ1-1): EAGVTQSPTHLIKTRGQQATLRCSPISGHTSVYWYQQALGLGLQFLLWYDEGEERNRGNFPPRFSGRQFPNYSSELNVNALELEDSALYLCASRGGQRNTEAFFGQGTRLTVV.

The CDR3 DNA reads as TGCGCCAGCAGCCAAGGACAGTGGAACACTGAAGCTTTCTTT. Translated, it gives CASSQGQWNTEAFF. V is TRBV5-1 and J is TRBJ1-1, with D maybe TRBD1 (6 bases). CDR3 length: 14 amino acids. The V gene lost 4 bases and the J gene lost 1 base, with 11 bases spanning the gap. Germline lookup yields CDR1 SGHRS and CDR2 YFSETQ. Supplemented by reference TRBV5-1 and TRBJ1-1, the full variable domain reads KAGVTQTPRYLIKTRGQQVTLSCSPISGHRSVSWYQQTPGQGLQFLFEYFSETQRNKGNFPGRFSGRQFSNSRSEMNVSTLELGDSALYLCASSQGQWNTEAFFGQGTRLTVV.

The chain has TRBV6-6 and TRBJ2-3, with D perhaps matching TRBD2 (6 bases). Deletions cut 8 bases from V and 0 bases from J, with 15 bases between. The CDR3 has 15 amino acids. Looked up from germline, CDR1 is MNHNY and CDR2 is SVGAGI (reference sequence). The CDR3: CASGLRGTSTDTQYF. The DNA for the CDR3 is TGTGCCAGCGGACTCCGCGGGACTAGCACAGATACGCAGTATTTT.

Here the CDR3 DNA reads TGTGCCAGCAGCCAAGTAACCCAAAGCATCTCCTACAATGAGCAGTTCTTC. It is translated as CASSQVTQSISYNEQFF. V is TRBV4-2 and J is TRBJ2-1, with D unclear. Germline CDR1 reads LGHNA; CDR2 reads YNFKEQ. The CDR3 spans 17 residues. V gave up 1 base and J gave up 0 bases, with 13 bases separating them.

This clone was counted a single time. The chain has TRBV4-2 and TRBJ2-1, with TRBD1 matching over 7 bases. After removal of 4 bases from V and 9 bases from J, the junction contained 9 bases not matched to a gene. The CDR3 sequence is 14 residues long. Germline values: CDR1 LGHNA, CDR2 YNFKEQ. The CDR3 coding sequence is TGTGCCAGCAGCCGAACAGGGGTAGCGAGTGAGCAGTTCTTC. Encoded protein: CASSRTGVASEQFF.

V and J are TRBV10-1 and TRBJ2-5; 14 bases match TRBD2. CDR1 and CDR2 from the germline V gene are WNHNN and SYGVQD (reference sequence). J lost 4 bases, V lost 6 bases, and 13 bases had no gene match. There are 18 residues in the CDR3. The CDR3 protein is CASRTSGTSGRVRETQYF. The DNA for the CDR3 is TGCGCCAGCAGAACATCCGGGACTAGCGGGAGAGTTCGAGAGACCCAGTACTTC.

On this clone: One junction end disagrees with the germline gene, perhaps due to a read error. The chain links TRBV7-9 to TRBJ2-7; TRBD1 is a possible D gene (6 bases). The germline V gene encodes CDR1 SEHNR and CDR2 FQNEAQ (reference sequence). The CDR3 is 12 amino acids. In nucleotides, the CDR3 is TGTTCCAGCATGGACAGCACCTACGAGCAGTACTTC. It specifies CSSMDSTYEQYF.

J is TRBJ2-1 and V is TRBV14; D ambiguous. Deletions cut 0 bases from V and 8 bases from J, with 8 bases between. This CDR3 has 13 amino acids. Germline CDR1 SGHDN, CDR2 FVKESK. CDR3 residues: CASSQDGIYEQFF. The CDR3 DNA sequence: TGTGCCAGCAGCCAAGATGGCATCTATGAGCAGTTCTTC.